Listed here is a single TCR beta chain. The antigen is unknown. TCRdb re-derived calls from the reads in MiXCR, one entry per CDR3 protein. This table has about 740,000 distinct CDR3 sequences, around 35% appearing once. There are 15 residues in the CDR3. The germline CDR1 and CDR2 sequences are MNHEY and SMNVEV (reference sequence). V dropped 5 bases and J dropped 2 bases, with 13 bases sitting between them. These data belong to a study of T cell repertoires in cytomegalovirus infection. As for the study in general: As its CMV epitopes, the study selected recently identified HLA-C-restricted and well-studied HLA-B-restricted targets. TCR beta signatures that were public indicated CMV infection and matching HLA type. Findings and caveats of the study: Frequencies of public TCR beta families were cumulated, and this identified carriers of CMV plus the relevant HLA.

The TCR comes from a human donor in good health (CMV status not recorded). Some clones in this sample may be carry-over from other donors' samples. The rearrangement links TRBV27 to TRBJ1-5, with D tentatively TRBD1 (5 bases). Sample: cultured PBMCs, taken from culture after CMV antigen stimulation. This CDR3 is CASSRTMGGNQPQHF. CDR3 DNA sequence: TGTGCCAGCAGTAGAACCATGGGGGGCAATCAGCCCCAGCATTTT.